The entry below gives a single T cell receptor (beta chain) sequence along with its context. Its target is not known. The length of the CDR3 is 13 residues. The trim removed 5 bases at V and 7 bases at J, leaving 6 bases unmatched. Germline V gene lookup returns CDR1 SEHNR and CDR2 FQNEAQ (reference sequence). The record originates from a study of response to subunit inactivated influenza vaccine. Whole-study results and caveats: Authors suggested few new T cells are recruited by each seasonal influenza vaccination.

TCRdb used MiXCR to reprocess the RT-PCR reads, holding one entry per CDR3 protein. The sample carries almost 250,000 distinct CDR3 sequences, 9.5% to 15% recorded once. The clonotype was recovered from a man in his fifties who received an inactivated influenza vaccine. Specimen: non-naive T cells sorted from PBMCs, collected 14 to 15 days before vaccination. The chain uses TRBV7-9 and TRBJ2-7; 9 bases fit TRBD1. The CDR3 DNA sequence: TGTGCCAGCAGCATTCCCGGGACAGGGGAGCAGTACTTC. Residues: CASSIPGTGEQYF. Complete variable domain (other parts from reference TRBV7-9 and TRBJ2-7): DTGVSQNPRHKITKRGQNVTFRCDPISEHNRLYWYRQTLGQGPEFLTYFQNEAQLEKSRLLSDRFSAERPKGSFSTLEIQRTEQGDSAMYLCASSIPGTGEQYFGPGTRLTVT.